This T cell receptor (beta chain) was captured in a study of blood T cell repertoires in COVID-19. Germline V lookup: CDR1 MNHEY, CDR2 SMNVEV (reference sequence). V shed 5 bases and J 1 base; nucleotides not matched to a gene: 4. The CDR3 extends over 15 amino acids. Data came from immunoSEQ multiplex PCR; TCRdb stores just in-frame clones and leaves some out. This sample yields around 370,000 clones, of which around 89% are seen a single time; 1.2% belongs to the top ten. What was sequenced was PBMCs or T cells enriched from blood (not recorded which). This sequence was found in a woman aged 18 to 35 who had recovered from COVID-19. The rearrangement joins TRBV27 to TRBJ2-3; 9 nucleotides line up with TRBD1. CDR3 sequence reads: CASSVGDRGTDTQYF. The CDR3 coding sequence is TGTGCCAGCAGTGTGGGGGACAGGGGCACAGATACGCAGTATTTT.